Many counts were recorded for the clone carrying this T cell receptor (beta chain). Each donor had around 11 milliliters of peripheral blood drawn. Samples had at least 7 million PBMCs isolated from them. A sample-barcoded 5' primer and a J-beta primer mix were used in a second PCR of roughly 7 to 11 cycles. Each cDNA molecule, via a template-switch adaptor with 12 random nucleotides, was tagged. A minimum of 3 million CDR3-containing paired-end reads was obtained for each sample. MiXCR, applied by TCRdb to the 5' RACE reads, yields one record per CDR3 protein. The data contain about 1.8 million distinct CDR3 sequences, 40% to 55% of them singletons. The sample originates from a study of blood T cells in healthy people across ages. The CDR3 consists of 13 residues. V was cut by 1 base and J by 5 bases, with 9 bases left in between. CDR1 PRHDT and CDR2 FYEKMQ come from the germline V gene (reference sequence).

The origin of this receptor is a middle-aged woman in good health. The sequencing input was blood. This chain uses TRBV13 with TRBJ2-7; maybe TRBD1 (5 bases). The DNA of the CDR3 is TGTGCCAGCAGCTTAGAAGGGGCCCACGAGCAGTACTTC. This codes for CASSLEGAHEQYF.